This T cell receptor (beta chain) stems from a study of T and B cells in COVID-19 patients. In the study overall: Comorbidities linked to unfavorable COVID-19 outcome were present in about 90% of the 20 active-infection patients.

Germline V lookup: CDR1 MNHEY, CDR2 SMNVEV (reference sequence). With 6 bases clipped from V and 4 bases from J, the junction kept 4 bases outside the gene matches. There are 14 residues in the CDR3. Each TRB amplification used about 230-550 ng of genomic DNA from blood. Multiplex PCR with BIOMED2 TRB-A/B primer pools amplified TRB rearrangements. TCRdb itself ran the multiplex PCR reads through MiXCR, one entry per CDR3 protein. The sample carries more than 5,500 distinct CDR3 sequences, around a third recorded once. The chain joins TRBV27 to TRBJ2-5; 11 nucleotides match TRBD2. This TCR derives from a human donor who had recovered from COVID-19. The sample comprised blood. DNA of the CDR3: TGTGCCAGCAGCGCCGGGACTAGCGGAGAGACCCAGTACTTC. Translating it yields CASSAGTSGETQYF.